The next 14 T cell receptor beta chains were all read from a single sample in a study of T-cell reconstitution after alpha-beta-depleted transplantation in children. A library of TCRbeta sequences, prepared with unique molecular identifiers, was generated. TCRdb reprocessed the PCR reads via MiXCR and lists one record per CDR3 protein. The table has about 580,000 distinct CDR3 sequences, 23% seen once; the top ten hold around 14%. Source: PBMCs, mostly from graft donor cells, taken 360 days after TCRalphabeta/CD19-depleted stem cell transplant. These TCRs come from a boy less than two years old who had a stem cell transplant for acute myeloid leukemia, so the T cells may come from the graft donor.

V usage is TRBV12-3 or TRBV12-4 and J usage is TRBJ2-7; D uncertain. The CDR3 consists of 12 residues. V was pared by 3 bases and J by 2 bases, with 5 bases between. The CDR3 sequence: CASSFQTYEQYF. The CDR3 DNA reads TGTGCCAGCAGTTTTCAGACCTACGAGCAGTACTTC.

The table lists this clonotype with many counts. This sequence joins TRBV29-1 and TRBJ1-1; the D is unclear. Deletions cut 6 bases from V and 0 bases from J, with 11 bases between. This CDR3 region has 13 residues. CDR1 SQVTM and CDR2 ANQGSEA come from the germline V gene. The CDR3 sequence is CSVLRRLNTEAFF. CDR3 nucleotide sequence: TGCAGCGTCCTCAGGAGACTGAACACTGAAGCTTTCTTT.

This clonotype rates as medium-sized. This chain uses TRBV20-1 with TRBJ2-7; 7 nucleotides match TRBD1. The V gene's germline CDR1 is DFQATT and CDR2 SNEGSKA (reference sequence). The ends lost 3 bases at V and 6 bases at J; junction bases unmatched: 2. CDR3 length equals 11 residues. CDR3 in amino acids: CSARTGSEQYV. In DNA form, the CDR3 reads TGCAGTGCTAGGACAGGGAGCGAGCAGTACGTC.

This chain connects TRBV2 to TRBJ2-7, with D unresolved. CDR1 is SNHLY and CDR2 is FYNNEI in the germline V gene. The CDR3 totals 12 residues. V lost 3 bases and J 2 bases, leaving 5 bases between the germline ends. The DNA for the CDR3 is TGTGCCAGCAGTGACCCTCCCTACGAGCAGTACTTC. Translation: CASSDPPYEQYF.

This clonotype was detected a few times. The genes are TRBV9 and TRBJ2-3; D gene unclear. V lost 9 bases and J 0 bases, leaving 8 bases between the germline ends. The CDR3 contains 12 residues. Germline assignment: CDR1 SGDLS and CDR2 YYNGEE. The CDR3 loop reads CAIGNSTDTQYF. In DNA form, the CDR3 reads TGTGCCATCGGCAACAGCACAGATACGCAGTATTTT.

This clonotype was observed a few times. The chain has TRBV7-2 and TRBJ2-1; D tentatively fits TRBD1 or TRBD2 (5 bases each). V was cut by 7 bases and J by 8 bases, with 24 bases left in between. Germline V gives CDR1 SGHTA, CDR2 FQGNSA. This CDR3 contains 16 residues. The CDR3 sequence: CASIRPRGQGRDEQFF. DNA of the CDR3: TGTGCCAGCATCAGACCCCGGGGCCAGGGAAGAGATGAGCAGTTCTTC. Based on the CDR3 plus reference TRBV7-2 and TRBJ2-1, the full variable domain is GAGVSQSPSNKVTEKGKDVELRCDPISGHTALYWYRQSLGQGLEFLIYFQGNSAPDKSGLPSDRFSAERTGGSVSTLTIQRTQQEDSAVYLCASIRPRGQGRDEQFFGPGTRLTVL.

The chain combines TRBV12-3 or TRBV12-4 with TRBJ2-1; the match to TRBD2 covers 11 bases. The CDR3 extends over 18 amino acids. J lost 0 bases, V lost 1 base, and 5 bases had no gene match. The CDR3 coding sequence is TGTGCCAGCAGTTTAGGTAGCGGGGGGGCCAGCTCCTACAATGAGCAGTTCTTC. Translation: CASSLGSGGASSYNEQFF.

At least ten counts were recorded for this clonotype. The DNA of the CDR3 is TGCAGTGCTGGAAAGACAGGGGTCGGCAATCAGCCCCAGCATTTT. It specifies CSAGKTGVGNQPQHF. V and J are TRBV20-1 and TRBJ1-5; TRBD1 matches 8 bases. After removal of 5 bases from V and 2 bases from J, the junction contained 8 bases not matched to a gene. Germline CDR1 DFQATT, CDR2 SNEGSKA (reference sequence). CDR3 length: 15 residues.

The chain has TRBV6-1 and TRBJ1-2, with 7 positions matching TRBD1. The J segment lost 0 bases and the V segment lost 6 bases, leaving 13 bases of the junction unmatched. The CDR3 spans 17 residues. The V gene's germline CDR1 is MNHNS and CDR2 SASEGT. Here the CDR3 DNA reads TGTGCCAGCAGCCCCGACAGGGAGGTCCCAGCTAACTATGGCTACACCTTC. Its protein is CASSPDREVPANYGYTF.

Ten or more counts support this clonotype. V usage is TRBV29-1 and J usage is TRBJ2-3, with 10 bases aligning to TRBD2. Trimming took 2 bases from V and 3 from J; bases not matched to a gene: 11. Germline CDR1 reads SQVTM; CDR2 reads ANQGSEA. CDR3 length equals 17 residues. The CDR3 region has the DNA TGCAGCGTTGAACCTAGCGGGGGCCAGATGGGAACAGATACGCAGTATTTT. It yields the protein CSVEPSGGQMGTDTQYF.

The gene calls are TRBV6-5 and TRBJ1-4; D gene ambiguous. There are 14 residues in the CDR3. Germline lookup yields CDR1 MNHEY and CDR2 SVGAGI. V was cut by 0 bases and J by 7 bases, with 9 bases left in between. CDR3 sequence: CASSYSRVGEKLFF. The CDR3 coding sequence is TGTGCCAGCAGTTACTCCCGGGTTGGTGAAAAACTGTTTTTT.

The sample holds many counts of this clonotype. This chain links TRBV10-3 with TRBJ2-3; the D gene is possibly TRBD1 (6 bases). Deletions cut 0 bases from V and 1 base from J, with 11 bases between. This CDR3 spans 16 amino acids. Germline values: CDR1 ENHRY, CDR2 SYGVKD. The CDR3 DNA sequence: TGTGCCATCAGTGAGTCCGGGGACACGCGCACAGATACGCAGTATTTT. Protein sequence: CAISESGDTRTDTQYF.

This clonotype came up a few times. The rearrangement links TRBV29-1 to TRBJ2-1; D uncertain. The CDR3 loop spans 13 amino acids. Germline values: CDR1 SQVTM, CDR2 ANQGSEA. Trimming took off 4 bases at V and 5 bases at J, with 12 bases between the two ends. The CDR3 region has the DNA TGCAGCGTTGCCCTGAGGCACAACAATGAGCAGTTCTTC. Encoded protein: CSVALRHNNEQFF.

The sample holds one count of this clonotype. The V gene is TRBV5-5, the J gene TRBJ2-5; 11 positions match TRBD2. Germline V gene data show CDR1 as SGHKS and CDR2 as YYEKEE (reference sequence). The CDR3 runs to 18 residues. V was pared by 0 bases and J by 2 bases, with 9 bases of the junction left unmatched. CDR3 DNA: TGTGCCAGCAGCTTGGCTCTAGCGGGGGGCCCATTTCAAGAGACCCAGTACTTC. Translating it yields CASSLALAGGPFQETQYF.